These T cell receptor beta chains were read from a single sample in a study of blood T cell repertoires in COVID-19. The table came from immunoSEQ multiplex PCR; TCRdb's copy has only in-frame clones and leaves some out. The sample has about 170,000 clones, approximately 91% seen once. The sequencing input was peripheral blood. Receptor source: a man younger than 35 with COVID-19, enrolled during active disease. Each CDR3 is given with its conserved first and last residue. The order of the fields is CDR3 length, D gene, clone size, J gene, V gene, CDR3 protein, CDR3 DNA. D genes are given only for firm matches. Only some rows state a clone size, as once, few, many or a class for expanded clones.

length: 15
D: TRBD2
size: .
J: TRBJ2-7
V: TRBV5-1
CDR3: CASSLGGAGSYEQYF
DNA: TGCGCCAGCAGCTTGGGTGGAGCGGGAAGCTACGAGCAGTACTTC

length: 13
D: .
size: .
J: TRBJ2-1
V: TRBV12-3/TRBV12-4
CDR3: CARPPSWANEQFF
DNA: TGTGCCAGACCTCCCTCGTGGGCCAATGAGCAGTTCTTC

length: 14
D: TRBD1
size: .
J: TRBJ2-7
V: TRBV19
CDR3: CASSGQVNSYEQYF
DNA: TGTGCCAGTAGCGGACAGGTGAACTCCTACGAGCAGTACTTC

length: 13
D: .
size: .
J: TRBJ2-5
V: TRBV2
CDR3: CASSEGAPETQYF
DNA: TGTGCCAGCAGTGAAGGGGCCCCGGAGACCCAGTACTTC

length: 17
D: .
size: .
J: TRBJ2-1
V: TRBV7-9
CDR3: CASSLSRSRGYYNEQFF
DNA: TGTGCCAGCAGCCTCAGTCGTAGTAGGGGATACTACAATGAGCAGTTCTTC

length: 14
D: .
size: .
J: TRBJ2-1
V: TRBV6-5
CDR3: CASSLRGGYNEQFF
DNA: TGTGCCAGCAGTTTAAGGGGCGGCTACAATGAGCAGTTCTTC

length: 12
D: .
size: once
J: TRBJ2-1
V: TRBV7-6
CDR3: CASSFLDNEQFF
DNA: TGTGCCAGCAGCTTTCTAGACAATGAGCAGTTCTTC

length: 16
D: .
size: .
J: TRBJ1-1
V: TRBV13
CDR3: CASRLGWGGGNTEAFF
DNA: TGTGCCAGCAGACTGGGCTGGGGCGGTGGGAACACTGAAGCTTTCTTT

length: 12
D: .
size: .
J: TRBJ1-1
V: TRBV4-1
CDR3: CASSPGGTEAFF
DNA: TGCGCCAGCAGCCCGGGGGGCACTGAAGCTTTCTTT

length: 13
D: .
size: .
J: TRBJ2-1
V: TRBV5-8
CDR3: CASSLGGLNEQFF
DNA: TGTGCCAGCAGCTTGGGGGGGCTGAATGAGCAGTTCTTC

length: 15
D: TRBD1
size: .
J: TRBJ1-6
V: TRBV13
CDR3: CASSHDRGGESPLHF
DNA: TGTGCCAGCAGCCACGACAGGGGAGGGGAATCACCCCTCCACTTT

length: 12
D: TRBD2
size: .
J: TRBJ2-7
V: TRBV28
CDR3: CASTSLAGEQYF
DNA: TGTGCCAGCACCTCACTAGCGGGGGAGCAGTACTTC

length: 16
D: .
size: .
J: TRBJ1-5
V: TRBV28
CDR3: CASILGGSPSNQPQHF
DNA: TGTGCCAGCATCCTCGGGGGGTCACCTAGCAATCAGCCCCAGCATTTT

length: 21
D: TRBD2
size: once
J: TRBJ2-1
V: TRBV6-6
CDR3: CASSLRVGMLAGGPSYNEQFF
DNA: TGTGCCAGCAGTCTCCGTGTGGGTATGCTAGCGGGAGGGCCCTCCTACAATGAGCAGTTCTTC

length: 23
D: TRBD2
size: .
J: TRBJ2-1
V: TRBV9
CDR3: CASSARRRGATSGGPSSYNEQFF
DNA: TGTGCCAGCAGCGCGCGCCGGCGGGGGGCGACTAGCGGGGGACCAAGCTCCTACAATGAGCAGTTCTTC

length: 12
D: .
size: many
J: TRBJ1-1
V: TRBV29-1
CDR3: CSVRGPNTEAFF
DNA: TGCAGCGTCCGGGGTCCGAACACTGAAGCTTTCTTT

length: 20
D: .
size: .
J: TRBJ1-1
V: TRBV27
CDR3: CASSTPAPGLGDYGNTEAFF
DNA: TGTGCCAGCAGCACCCCCGCCCCAGGGTTGGGTGATTATGGGAACACTGAAGCTTTCTTT

length: 17
D: .
size: .
J: TRBJ2-1
V: TRBV27
CDR3: CASSLPPTGYSYNEQFF
DNA: TGTGCCAGCAGTTTACCCCCCACAGGGTACTCCTACAATGAGCAGTTCTTC

length: 14
D: TRBD2
size: once
J: TRBJ2-2
V: TRBV10-1
CDR3: CATSLRGDTGELFF
DNA: TGCGCCACCTCCCTCCGGGGGGATACCGGGGAGCTGTTTTTT

length: 17
D: .
size: .
J: TRBJ2-7
V: TRBV4-1
CDR3: CASSQGPSVDGTYEQYF
DNA: TGCGCCAGCAGCCAAGGTCCTAGCGTTGATGGGACCTACGAGCAGTACTTC

length: 15
D: .
size: .
J: TRBJ2-7
V: TRBV25-1
CDR3: CASSVWASSSYEQYF
DNA: TGTGCCAGCAGTGTATGGGCGTCGAGCTCCTACGAGCAGTACTTC

length: 16
D: TRBD2
size: .
J: TRBJ2-5
V: TRBV7-9
CDR3: CASSPNRFSGRETQYF
DNA: TGTGCCAGCAGCCCTAACCGCTTTAGCGGGAGAGAGACCCAGTACTTC

length: 16
D: TRBD2
size: .
J: TRBJ2-7
V: TRBV6-2/TRBV6-3
CDR3: CASSYGTSGINYEQYF
DNA: TGTGCCAGCAGTTACGGGACTAGCGGGATTAACTACGAGCAGTACTTC